This T cell receptor beta chain appears in the sequencing data of a study of blood T cell dynamics during melanoma immunotherapy. The wider study: First-line therapy was either pembrolizumab or nivolumab with ipilimumab for metastatic melanoma.

Germline lookup yields CDR1 SGHTS and CDR2 YDEGEE. This CDR3 contains 14 residues. V was clipped by 0 bases and J by 4 bases, with 10 bases between them. Time point defined: pre-treatment baseline. Using immunoSEQ multiplex PCR, the repertoire was profiled, and TCRdb retains in-frame clones only, with some absent. The repertoire holds about 22,000 clones, with 85% to 90% as singletons. This TCR came from a human donor with melanoma. This rearrangement joins TRBV5-8 to TRBJ1-2, with unresolved D. The sequences come from blood, collected from a patient treated with checkpoint blockade. DNA of the CDR3: TGTGCCAGCAGCTTGGGTCGGAGGCCCTATGGCTACACCTTC. It codes for CASSLGRRPYGYTF.